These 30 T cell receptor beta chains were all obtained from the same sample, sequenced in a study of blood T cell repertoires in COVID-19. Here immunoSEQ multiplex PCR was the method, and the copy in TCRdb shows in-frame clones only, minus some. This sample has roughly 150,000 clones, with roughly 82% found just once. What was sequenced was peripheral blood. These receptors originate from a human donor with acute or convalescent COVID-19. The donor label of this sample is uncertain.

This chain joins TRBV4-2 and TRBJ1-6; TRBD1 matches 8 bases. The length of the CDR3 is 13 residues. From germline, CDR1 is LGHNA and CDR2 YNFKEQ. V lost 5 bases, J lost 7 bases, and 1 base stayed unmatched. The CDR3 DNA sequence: TGTGCCAGCAGCAGGGACAGGAATTCACCCCTCCACTTT. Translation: CASSRDRNSPLHF.

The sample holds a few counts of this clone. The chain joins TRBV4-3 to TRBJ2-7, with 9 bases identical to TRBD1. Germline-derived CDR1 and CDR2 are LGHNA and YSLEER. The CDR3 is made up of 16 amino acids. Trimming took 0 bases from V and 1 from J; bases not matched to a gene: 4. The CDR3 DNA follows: TGCGCCAGCAGCCAAGAACAGGGGGCGAGGTCCTACGAGCAGTACTTC. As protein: CASSQEQGARSYEQYF.

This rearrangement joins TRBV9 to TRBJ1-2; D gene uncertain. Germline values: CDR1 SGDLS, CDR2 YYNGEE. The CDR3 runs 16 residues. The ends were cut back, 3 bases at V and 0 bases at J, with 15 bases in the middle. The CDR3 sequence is CASSARHLGTNYGYTF. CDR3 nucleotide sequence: TGTGCCAGCAGCGCCAGACATCTGGGCACTAACTATGGCTACACCTTC.

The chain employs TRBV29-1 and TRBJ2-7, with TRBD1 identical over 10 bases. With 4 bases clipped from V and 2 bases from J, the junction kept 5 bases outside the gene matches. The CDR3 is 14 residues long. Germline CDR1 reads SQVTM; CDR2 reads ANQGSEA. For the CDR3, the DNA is TGCAGCGTTGCCCGGGACAGGGGCACCTACGAGCAGTACTTC. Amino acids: CSVARDRGTYEQYF.

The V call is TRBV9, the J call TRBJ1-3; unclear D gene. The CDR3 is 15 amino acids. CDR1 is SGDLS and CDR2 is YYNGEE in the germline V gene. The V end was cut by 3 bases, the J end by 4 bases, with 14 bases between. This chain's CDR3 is CASSGGQVEGNTIYF. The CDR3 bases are TGTGCCAGCAGCGGAGGGCAGGTGGAAGGAAACACCATATATTTT.

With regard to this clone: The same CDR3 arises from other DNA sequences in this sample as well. For the CDR3, the DNA is TGTGCCAGTAGTATTCGCGGCAGCTCTGGAAACACCATATATTTT. It specifies CASSIRGSSGNTIYF. J is TRBJ1-3 and V is TRBV19; D is ambiguous. This CDR3 region has 15 residues. V lost 3 bases and J lost 0, with 9 bases in between. Germline V gene data show CDR1 as LNHDA and CDR2 as SQIVND (reference sequence).

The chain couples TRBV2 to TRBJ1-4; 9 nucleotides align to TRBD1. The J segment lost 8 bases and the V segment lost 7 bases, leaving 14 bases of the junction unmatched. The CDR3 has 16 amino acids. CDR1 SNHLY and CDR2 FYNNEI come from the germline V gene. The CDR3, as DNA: TGTGCCAGCATACTCCTGGGACAGGGAGGTTACGAAAAACTGTTTTTT. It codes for CASILLGQGGYEKLFF.

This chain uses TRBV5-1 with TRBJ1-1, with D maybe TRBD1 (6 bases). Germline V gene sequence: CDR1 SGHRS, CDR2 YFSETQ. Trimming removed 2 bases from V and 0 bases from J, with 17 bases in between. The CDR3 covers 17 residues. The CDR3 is CASSFQGRGNMNTEAFF. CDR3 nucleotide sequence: TGCGCCAGCAGCTTTCAGGGCAGGGGCAATATGAACACTGAAGCTTTCTTT. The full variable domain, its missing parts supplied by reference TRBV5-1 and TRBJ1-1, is KAGVTQTPRYLIKTRGQQVTLSCSPISGHRSVSWYQQTPGQGLQFLFEYFSETQRNKGNFPGRFSGRQFSNSRSEMNVSTLELGDSALYLCASSFQGRGNMNTEAFFGQGTRLTVV.

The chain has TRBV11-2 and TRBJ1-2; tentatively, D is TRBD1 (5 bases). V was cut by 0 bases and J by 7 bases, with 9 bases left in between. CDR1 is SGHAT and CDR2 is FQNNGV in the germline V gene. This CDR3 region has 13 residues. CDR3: CASSLDWQGGYTF. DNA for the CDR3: TGTGCCAGCAGCTTAGATTGGCAGGGTGGCTACACCTTC. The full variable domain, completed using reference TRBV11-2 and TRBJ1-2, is EAGVAQSPRYKIIEKRQSVAFWCNPISGHATLYWYQQILGQGPKLLIQFQNNGVVDDSQLPKDRFSAERLKGVDSTLKIQPAKLEDSAVYLCASSLDWQGGYTFGSGTRLTVV.

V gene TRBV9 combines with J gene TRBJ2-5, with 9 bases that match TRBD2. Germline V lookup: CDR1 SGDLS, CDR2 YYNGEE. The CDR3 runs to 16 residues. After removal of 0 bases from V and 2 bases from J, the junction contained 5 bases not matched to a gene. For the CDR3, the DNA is TGTGCCAGCAGCGTAGCCAGCGGGGGGACACAAGAGACCCAGTACTTC. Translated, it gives CASSVASGGTQETQYF.

The CDR3 spells CAWSTMGQEKLFF. Written as DNA, the CDR3 is TGTGCCTGGAGTACGATGGGACAGGAAAAACTGTTTTTT. The rearrangement uses TRBV30 and TRBJ1-4; 7 bases match TRBD1. Germline CDR1 is GTSNPN and CDR2 is SVGIG (reference sequence). Trimming cost V 2 bases and J 8 bases; bases outside gene matches: 5. The CDR3 totals 13 residues.

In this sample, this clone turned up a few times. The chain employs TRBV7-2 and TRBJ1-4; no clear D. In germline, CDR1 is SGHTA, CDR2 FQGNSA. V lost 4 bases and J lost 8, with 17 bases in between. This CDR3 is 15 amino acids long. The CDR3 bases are TGTGCCAGCAGCTCCATATTTGGAGGCGGCGAAAAACTGTTTTTT. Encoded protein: CASSSIFGGGEKLFF.

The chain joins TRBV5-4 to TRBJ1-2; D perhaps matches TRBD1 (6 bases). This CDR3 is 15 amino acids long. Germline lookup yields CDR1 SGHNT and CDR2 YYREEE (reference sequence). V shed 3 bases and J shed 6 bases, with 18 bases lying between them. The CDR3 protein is CASSSKTGRENGYTF. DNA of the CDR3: TGTGCCAGCAGCTCCAAAACAGGGAGGGAGAATGGCTACACCTTC.

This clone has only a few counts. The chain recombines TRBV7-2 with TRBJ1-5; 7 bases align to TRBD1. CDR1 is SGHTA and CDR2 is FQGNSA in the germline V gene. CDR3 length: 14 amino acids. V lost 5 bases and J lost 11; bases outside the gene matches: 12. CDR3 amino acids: CASSAQGIPGTQHF. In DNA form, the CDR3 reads TGTGCCAGCAGCGCACAGGGGATCCCTGGGACCCAGCATTTT.

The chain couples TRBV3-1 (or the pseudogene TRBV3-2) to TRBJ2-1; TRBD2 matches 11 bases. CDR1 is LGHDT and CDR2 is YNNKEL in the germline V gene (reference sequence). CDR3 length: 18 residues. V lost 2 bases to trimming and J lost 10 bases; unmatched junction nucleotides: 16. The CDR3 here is CASSQNLGSGGASGEQFF. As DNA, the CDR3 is TGTGCCAGCAGCCAAAATCTGGGTAGCGGGGGGGCCTCAGGGGAGCAGTTCTTC.

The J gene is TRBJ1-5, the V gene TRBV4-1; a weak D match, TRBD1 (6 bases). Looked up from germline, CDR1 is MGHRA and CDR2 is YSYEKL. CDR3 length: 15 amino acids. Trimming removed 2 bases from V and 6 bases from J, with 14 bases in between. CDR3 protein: CASSQSRGWGQPQHF. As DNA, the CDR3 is TGCGCCAGCAGCCAATCCAGGGGATGGGGTCAGCCCCAGCATTTT.

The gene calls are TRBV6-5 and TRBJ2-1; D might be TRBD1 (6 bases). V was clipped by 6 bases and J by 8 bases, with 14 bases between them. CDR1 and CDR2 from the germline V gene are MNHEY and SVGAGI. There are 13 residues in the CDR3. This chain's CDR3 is CASRKDRPHEQFF. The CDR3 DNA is TGTGCCAGCAGGAAAGACAGGCCCCATGAGCAGTTCTTC.

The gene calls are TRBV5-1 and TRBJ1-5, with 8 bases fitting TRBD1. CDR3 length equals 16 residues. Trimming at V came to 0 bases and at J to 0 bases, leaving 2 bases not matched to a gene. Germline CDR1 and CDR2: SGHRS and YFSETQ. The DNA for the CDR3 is TGCGCCAGCAGCTTGGGGACAGGGAATAGCAATCAGCCCCAGCATTTT. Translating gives CASSLGTGNSNQPQHF.

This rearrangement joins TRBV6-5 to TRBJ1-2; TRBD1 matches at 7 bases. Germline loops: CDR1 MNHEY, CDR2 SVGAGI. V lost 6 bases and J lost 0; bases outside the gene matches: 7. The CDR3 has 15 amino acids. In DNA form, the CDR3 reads TGTGCCAGCAGGGTTCACAGGGGCGCTAACTATGGCTACACCTTC. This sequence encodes CASRVHRGANYGYTF.

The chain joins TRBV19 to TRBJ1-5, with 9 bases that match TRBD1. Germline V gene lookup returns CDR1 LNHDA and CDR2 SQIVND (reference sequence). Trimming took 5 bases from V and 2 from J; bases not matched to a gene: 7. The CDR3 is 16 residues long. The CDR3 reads CASSDIQGAGNQPQHF. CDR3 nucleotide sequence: TGTGCCAGTAGTGACATACAGGGGGCCGGCAATCAGCCCCAGCATTTT. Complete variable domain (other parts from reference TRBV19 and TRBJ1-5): DGGITQSPKYLFRKEGQNVTLSCEQNLNHDAMYWYRQDPGQGLRLIYYSQIVNDFQKGDIAEGYSVSREKKESFPLTVTSAQKNPTAFYLCASSDIQGAGNQPQHFGDGTRLSIL.

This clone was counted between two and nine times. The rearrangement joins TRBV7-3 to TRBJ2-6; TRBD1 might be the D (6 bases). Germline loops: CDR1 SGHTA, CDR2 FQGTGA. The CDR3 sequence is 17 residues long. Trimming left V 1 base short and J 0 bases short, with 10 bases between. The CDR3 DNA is TGTGCCAGCAGCTTAAATGGCAGGGGCTCTGGGGCCAACGTCCTGACTTTC. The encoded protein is CASSLNGRGSGANVLTF.

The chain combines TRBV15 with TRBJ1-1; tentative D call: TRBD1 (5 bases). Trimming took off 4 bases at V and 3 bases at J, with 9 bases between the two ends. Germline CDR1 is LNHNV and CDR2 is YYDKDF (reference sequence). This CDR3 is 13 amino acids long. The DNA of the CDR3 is TGTGCCACCAGCAAAAAAGGGGACACTGAAGCTTTCTTT. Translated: CATSKKGDTEAFF.

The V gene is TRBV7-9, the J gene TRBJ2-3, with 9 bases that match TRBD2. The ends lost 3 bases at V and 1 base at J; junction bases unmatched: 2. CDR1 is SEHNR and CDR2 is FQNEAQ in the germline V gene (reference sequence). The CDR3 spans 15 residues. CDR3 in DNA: TGTGCCAGCAGCTTGATAGCGGGGGGCACAGATACGCAGTATTTT. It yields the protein CASSLIAGGTDTQYF.

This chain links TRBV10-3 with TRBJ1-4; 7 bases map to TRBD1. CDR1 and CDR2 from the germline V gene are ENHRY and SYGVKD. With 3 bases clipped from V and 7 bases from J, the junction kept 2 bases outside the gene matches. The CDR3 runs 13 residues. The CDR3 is CAISDRGTEKLFF. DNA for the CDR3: TGTGCCATCAGTGACAGGGGGACTGAAAAACTGTTTTTT.

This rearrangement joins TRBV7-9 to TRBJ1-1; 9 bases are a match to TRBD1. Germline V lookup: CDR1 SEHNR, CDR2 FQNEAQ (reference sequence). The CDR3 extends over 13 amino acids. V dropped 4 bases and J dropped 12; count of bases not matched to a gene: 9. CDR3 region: CASSYTGGEGSFF. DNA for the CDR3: TGTGCCAGCAGCTACACAGGGGGCGAGGGTTCTTTCTTT.

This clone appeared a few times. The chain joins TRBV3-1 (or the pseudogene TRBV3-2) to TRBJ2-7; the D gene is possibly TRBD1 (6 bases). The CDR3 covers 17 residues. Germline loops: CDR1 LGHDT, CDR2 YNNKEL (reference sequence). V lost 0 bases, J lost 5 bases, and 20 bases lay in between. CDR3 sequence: CASSQELGRGYGDEQYF. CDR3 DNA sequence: TGTGCCAGCAGCCAAGAGTTAGGCAGGGGCTACGGGGACGAGCAGTACTTC.

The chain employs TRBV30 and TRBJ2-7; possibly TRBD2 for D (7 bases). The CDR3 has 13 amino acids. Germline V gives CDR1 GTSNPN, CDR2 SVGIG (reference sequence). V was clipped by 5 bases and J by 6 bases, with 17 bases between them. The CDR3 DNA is TGTGCCTGGCGGGGGGCGGGGAAGGCCGAGCAGTACTTC. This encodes CAWRGAGKAEQYF.

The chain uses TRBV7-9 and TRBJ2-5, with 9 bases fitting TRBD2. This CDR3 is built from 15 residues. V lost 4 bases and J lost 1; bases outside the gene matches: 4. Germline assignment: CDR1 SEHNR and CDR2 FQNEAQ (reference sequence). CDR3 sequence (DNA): TGTGCCAGCAGCTCTGCGGGGGGGCCCCAAGAGACCCAGTACTTC. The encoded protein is CASSSAGGPQETQYF.

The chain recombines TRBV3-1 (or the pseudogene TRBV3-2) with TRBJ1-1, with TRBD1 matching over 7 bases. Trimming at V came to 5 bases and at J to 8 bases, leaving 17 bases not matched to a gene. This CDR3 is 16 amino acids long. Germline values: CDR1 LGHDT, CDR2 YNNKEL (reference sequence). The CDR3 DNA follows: TGTGCCAGCAGCACTTTAGCGGACAGGAAGAAGGGGGAAGCTTTCTTT. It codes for CASSTLADRKKGEAFF.

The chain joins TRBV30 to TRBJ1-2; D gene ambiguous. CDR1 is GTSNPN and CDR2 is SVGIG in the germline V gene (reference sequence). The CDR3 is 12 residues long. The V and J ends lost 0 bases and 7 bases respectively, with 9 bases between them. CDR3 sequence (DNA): TGTGCCTGGAGTGTGTACAGCGGTGGCTACACCTTC. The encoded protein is CAWSVYSGGYTF.